This entry is about one T cell receptor (beta chain). Its antigen remains unknown. The sample has other DNA sequences that encode this CDR3 too. Sorting with CD45RO/CCR7/CD25/CD127/CD95/CD27 yielded naive, central memory, regulatory and stem-like memory CD4+ cells. Once sorted, every population was more than 98% pure. These data are taken from a study of beta chain features in type 1 diabetes. Findings and limits, study-wide: These data did not resolve whether HLA type affects TCRB rearrangement. A moderate, significant TCRB CDR3 shortening appeared in type 1 diabetes across four CD4+ subsets.

Reverse transcription of all isolated RNA meant that expressed TCRB transcripts were sequenced. The study sequenced naive, central memory and regulatory T cell samples to an average of approximately 3.5 million reads. Data came from immunoSEQ multiplex PCR; TCRdb stores just in-frame clones and leaves some out. The data show about 390,000 clones, over 9% seen once. The length of the CDR3 is 14 residues. V was cut by 5 bases and J by 1 base, with 11 bases left in between. The germline V gene has CDR1 SGHAT and CDR2 FQNNGV. Sequencing was carried out using central memory CD4+ T cells from blood. This rearrangement joins TRBV11-2 to TRBJ1-1; weak D call: TRBD1 (6 bases). The receptor was derived from a man younger than 40 with type 1 diabetes. The chain's CDR3 is CASSPTGPNTEAFF. DNA for the CDR3: TGTGCCAGCAGCCCGACAGGACCGAACACTGAAGCTTTCTTT.